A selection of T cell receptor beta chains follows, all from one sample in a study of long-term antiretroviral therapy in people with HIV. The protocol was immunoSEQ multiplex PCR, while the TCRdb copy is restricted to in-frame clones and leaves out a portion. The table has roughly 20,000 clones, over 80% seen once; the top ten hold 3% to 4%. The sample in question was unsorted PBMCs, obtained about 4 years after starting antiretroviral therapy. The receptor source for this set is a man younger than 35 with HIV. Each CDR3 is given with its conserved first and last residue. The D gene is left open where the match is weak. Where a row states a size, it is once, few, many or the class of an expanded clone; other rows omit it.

CASTPAMNTEAFF,TGTGCCAGCACCCCAGCAATGAACACTGAAGCTTTCTTT,NA,NA,TRBJ1-1,TRBV6-1
CASSQDPTGELFF,TGCGCCAGCAGCCAAGATCCCACGGGGGAGCTGTTTTTT,NA,NA,TRBJ2-2,TRBV4-1
CAISESIQLAGGMGEQFF,TGTGCCATCAGTGAGTCGATACAACTAGCAGGGGGCATGGGTGAGCAGTTCTTC,TRBD1,NA,TRBJ2-1,TRBV10-3
CASAPGAYGNQPQHF,TGTGCCAGCGCTCCAGGGGCATACGGCAATCAGCCCCAGCATTTT,NA,NA,TRBJ1-5,TRBV6-1
CASSRNTEAFF,TGTGCCAGCAGCCGAAACACTGAAGCTTTCTTT,NA,NA,TRBJ1-1,TRBV7-9
CASSPTRDSFYNSPLHF,TGTGCCAGCTCACCGACAAGGGACAGCTTCTATAATTCACCCCTCCACTTT,TRBD1,NA,TRBJ1-6,TRBV18
CASSSQGPYEQYF,TGTGCCAGCAGTTCACAGGGACCTTACGAGCAGTACTTC,NA,NA,TRBJ2-7,TRBV27
CASSANRNSPLHF,TGTGCCAGCAGTGCAAACAGGAATTCACCCCTCCACTTT,NA,NA,TRBJ1-6,TRBV25-1
CASSDAQGAAGANVLTF,TGTGCCAGCAGTGATGCACAGGGGGCAGCTGGGGCCAACGTCCTGACTTTC,TRBD1,NA,TRBJ2-6,TRBV25-1
CASSFIETGGNYGYTF,TGTGCCAGCAGTTTTATAGAGACAGGGGGGAACTATGGCTACACCTTC,TRBD1,NA,TRBJ1-2,TRBV28
CASSLGSSGAYEQYF,TGTGCCAGCAGTTTAGGGTCTAGCGGGGCCTACGAGCAGTACTTC,TRBD2,NA,TRBJ2-7,TRBV28
CASSPFDSTPLHF,TGTGCCAGCAGCCCCTTCGATAGTACACCCCTCCACTTT,NA,NA,TRBJ1-6,TRBV14
CASSSPSTDTQYF,TGTGCCAGCAGCTCCCCTAGCACAGATACGCAGTATTTT,NA,NA,TRBJ2-3,TRBV5-4
CATSSVDRKYF,TGTGCCACCAGCAGTGTGGACAGGAAGTACTTC,TRBD1,NA,TRBJ2-7,TRBV15
CSARGSEAFF,TGCAGTGCCCGGGGGTCTGAAGCTTTCTTT,NA,NA,TRBJ1-1,TRBV20-1
CASSWARNTEAFF,TGTGCCAGCAGCTGGGCTAGGAACACTGAAGCTTTCTTT,NA,NA,TRBJ1-1,TRBV5-5
CASSLQGGGTEAFF,TGCGCCAGCAGCCTACAGGGCGGAGGGACTGAAGCTTTCTTT,NA,NA,TRBJ1-1,TRBV5-1
CASRGGTQWTGELFF,TGCGCCAGCAGGGGGGGGACGCAGTGGACCGGGGAGCTGTTTTTT,TRBD2,once,TRBJ2-2,TRBV5-1
CANGRPDSILGYEQYF,TGTGCCAACGGCCGACCGGATAGTATTTTGGGTTACGAGCAGTACTTC,NA,NA,TRBJ2-7,TRBV28
CASRYYTGGASGELFF,TGTGCCAGCAGATACTATACGGGGGGGGCCTCCGGGGAGCTGTTTTTT,TRBD2,NA,TRBJ2-2,TRBV7-6
CASSPDPANYGYTF,TGTGCCAGCAGCCCAGACCCGGCTAACTATGGCTACACCTTC,NA,NA,TRBJ1-2,TRBV11-2
CASSDALRLGPNQPQHF,TGTGCCAGCAGTGACGCCTTGAGGCTGGGACCCAATCAGCCCCAGCATTTT,NA,NA,TRBJ1-5,TRBV6-1
CASSLMYTQYF,TGTGCCAGCAGCTTAATGTATACGCAGTATTTT,NA,NA,TRBJ2-3,TRBV7-2
CASSFQGYNSPLHF,TGCGCCAGCAGTTTTCAGGGGTATAATTCACCCCTCCACTTT,NA,NA,TRBJ1-6,TRBV5-1
CASSLGYSGEQFF,TGTGCCAGCAGCCTGGGTTATTCGGGCGAGCAGTTCTTC,NA,NA,TRBJ2-1,TRBV6-5
CASRAGGFGNQPQHF,TGTGCCAGCAGAGCTGGGGGGTTCGGCAATCAGCCCCAGCATTTT,NA,NA,TRBJ1-5,TRBV6-5
CASSPRQRTGELFF,TGTGCCAGCAGTCCACGACAGAGGACCGGGGAGCTGTTTTTT,NA,NA,TRBJ2-2,TRBV27
CASSLGMTVGAEAFF,TGTGCCAGCAGCTTGGGAATGACCGTGGGGGCTGAAGCTTTCTTT,NA,NA,TRBJ1-1,TRBV5-6
CASSSRGTGELFF,TGTGCCAGCAGCTCTAGGGGCACCGGGGAGCTGTTTTTT,NA,NA,TRBJ2-2,TRBV7-6
CASSETVNTEAFF,TGCGCCAGCAGTGAGACGGTGAACACTGAAGCTTTCTTT,NA,NA,TRBJ1-1,TRBV10-2
CASSRIGTELLPQHF,TGTGCCAGCAGTCGAATCGGGACTGAACTCCTACCCCAGCATTTT,NA,NA,TRBJ1-5,TRBV27
CASSLYTEAFF,TGTGCCAGCAGTCTTTACACTGAAGCTTTCTTT,NA,NA,TRBJ1-1,TRBV28
CASSPRGDGETQYF,TGTGCCAGCTCACCCAGGGGGGACGGGGAGACCCAGTACTTC,NA,once,TRBJ2-5,TRBV18
CASSGTGSSYEQYF,TGCGCCAGCAGCGGTACAGGGAGCTCCTACGAGCAGTACTTC,NA,NA,TRBJ2-7,TRBV5-1
CASAGLAVNNEQFF,TGTGCCAGCGCCGGACTAGCCGTAAACAATGAGCAGTTCTTC,TRBD2,once,TRBJ2-1,TRBV7-9
CASSWGPMYTF,TGTGCCAGTAGTTGGGGACCGATGTACACCTTC,NA,NA,TRBJ1-2,TRBV19
CASSQDRGGGPVDEQFF,TGTGCCAGCAGCCAAGATCGCGGCGGGGGGCCGGTGGATGAGCAGTTCTTC,TRBD2,NA,TRBJ2-1,TRBV4-2
CASSLGRQSTTGAF,TGTGCCAGCAGCCTGGGGCGGCAGAGTACCACGGGGGCCTTC,NA,NA,TRBJ1-2,TRBV5-6
CASSEDRTNNSPLHF,TGTGCCAGCAGTGAGGACAGAACGAATAATTCACCCCTCCACTTT,NA,few,TRBJ1-6,TRBV2
CASSSQARNQPQHF,TGTGCCAGCAGTTCACAGGCTCGCAATCAGCCCCAGCATTTT,NA,NA,TRBJ1-5,TRBV28
CASSFGGGQVDMNTEAFF,TGTGCCAGCAGTTTTGGAGGGGGACAGGTGGATATGAACACTGAAGCTTTCTTT,TRBD1,NA,TRBJ1-1,TRBV28
CAISERGDWGYTF,TGTGCCATCAGTGAGCGGGGGGACTGGGGCTACACCTTC,NA,once,TRBJ1-2,TRBV10-3
CASSYGARSSYEQYF,TGTGCCAGCAGTTACGGGGCCAGGTCCTCCTACGAGCAGTACTTC,NA,few,TRBJ2-7,TRBV6-5
CAINPRVGETQYF,TGTGCCATCAACCCCAGGGTTGGAGAGACCCAGTACTTC,NA,NA,TRBJ2-5,TRBV10-3